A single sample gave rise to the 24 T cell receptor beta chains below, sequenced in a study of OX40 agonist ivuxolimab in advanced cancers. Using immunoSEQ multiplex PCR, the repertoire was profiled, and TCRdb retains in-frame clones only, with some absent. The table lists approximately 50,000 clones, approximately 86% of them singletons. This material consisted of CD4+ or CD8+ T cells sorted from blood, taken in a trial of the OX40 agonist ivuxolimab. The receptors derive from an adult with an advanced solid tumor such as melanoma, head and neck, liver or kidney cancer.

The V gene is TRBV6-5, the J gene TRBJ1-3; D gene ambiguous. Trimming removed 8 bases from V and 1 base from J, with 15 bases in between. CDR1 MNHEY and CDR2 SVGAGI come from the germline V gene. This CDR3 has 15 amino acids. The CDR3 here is CASCADRYSGNTIYF. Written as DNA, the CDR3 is TGTGCCAGCTGCGCAGATCGGTATTCTGGAAACACCATATATTTT.

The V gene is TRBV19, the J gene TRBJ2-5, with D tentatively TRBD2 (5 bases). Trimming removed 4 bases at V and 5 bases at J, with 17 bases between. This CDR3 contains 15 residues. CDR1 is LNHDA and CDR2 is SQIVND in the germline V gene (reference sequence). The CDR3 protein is CASSKSPDWLETQYF. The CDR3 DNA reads TGTGCCAGTAGTAAAAGTCCGGACTGGTTGGAGACCCAGTACTTC.

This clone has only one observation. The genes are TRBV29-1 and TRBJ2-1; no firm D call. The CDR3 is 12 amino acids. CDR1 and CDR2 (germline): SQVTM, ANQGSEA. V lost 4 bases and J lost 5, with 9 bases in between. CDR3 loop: CSVGGADNEQFF. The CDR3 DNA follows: TGCAGCGTTGGAGGCGCGGACAATGAGCAGTTCTTC.

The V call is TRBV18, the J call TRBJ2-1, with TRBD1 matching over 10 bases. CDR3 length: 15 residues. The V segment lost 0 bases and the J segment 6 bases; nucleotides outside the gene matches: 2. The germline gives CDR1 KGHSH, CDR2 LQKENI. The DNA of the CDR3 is TGTGCCAGCTCACCACCGGGACAGGGGTTCAATGAGCAGTTCTTC. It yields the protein CASSPPGQGFNEQFF.

In DNA form, the CDR3 reads TGTGCCAGCAGGAGGGGACAGGGCGGGACAGATACGCAGTATTTT. Residues: CASRRGQGGTDTQYF. This rearrangement joins TRBV2 to TRBJ2-3, with 9 bases that match TRBD1. The CDR3 contains 15 residues. V was pared by 6 bases and J by 3 bases, with 7 bases of the junction left unmatched. The V gene's germline CDR1 is SNHLY and CDR2 FYNNEI.

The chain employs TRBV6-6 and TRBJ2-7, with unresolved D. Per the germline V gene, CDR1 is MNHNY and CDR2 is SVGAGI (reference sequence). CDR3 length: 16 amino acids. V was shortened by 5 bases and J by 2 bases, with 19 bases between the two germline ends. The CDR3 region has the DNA TGTGCCAGCAGTGCCGGGCCGGGTCGGACCCCCTACGAGCAGTACTTC. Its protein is CASSAGPGRTPYEQYF.

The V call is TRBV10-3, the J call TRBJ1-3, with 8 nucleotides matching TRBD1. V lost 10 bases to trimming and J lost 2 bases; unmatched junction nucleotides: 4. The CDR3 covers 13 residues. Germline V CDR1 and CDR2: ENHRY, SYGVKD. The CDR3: CASSGGTGNTIYF. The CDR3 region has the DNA TGTGCCAGCTCAGGGGGCACTGGAAACACCATATATTTT.

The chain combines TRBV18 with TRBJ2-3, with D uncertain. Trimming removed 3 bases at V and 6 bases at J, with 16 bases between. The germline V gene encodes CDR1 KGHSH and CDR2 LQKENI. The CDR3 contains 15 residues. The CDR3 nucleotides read TGTGCCAGCTCACCTGGATACAGCACAGTGGATACGCAGTATTTT. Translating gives CASSPGYSTVDTQYF.

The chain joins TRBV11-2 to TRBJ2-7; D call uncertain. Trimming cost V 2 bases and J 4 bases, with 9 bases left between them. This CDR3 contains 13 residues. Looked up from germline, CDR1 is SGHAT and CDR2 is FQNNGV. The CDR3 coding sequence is TGTGCCAGCAGCTTAAGCCCGGTGTACGAGCAGTACTTC. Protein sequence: CASSLSPVYEQYF.

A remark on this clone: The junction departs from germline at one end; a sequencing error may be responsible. CDR3 DNA sequence: TGTGCCAGCAGCTTGGGCCGACTAGCGGGAGGGCCTATATCCTCCTTC. Translated: CASSLGRLAGGPISSF. The chain couples TRBV28 to TRBJ2-7; 14 bases map to TRBD2. The CDR3 runs to 16 residues. Germline assignment: CDR1 MDHEN and CDR2 SYDVKM.

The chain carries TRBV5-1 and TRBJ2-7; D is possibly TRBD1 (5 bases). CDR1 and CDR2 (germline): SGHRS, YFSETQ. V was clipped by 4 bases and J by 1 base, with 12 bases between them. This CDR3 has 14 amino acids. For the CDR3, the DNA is TGCGCCAGCAGCCTGACAGTACCATCCTACGAGCAGTACTTC. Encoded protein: CASSLTVPSYEQYF.

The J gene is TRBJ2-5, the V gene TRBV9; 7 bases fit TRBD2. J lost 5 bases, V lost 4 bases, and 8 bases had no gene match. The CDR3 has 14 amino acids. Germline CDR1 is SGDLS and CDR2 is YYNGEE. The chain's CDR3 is CASSYGGGSETQYF. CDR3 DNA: TGTGCCAGCAGCTATGGGGGGGGGTCCGAGACCCAGTACTTC. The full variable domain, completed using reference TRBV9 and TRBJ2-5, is DSGVTQTPKHLITATGQRVTLRCSPRSGDLSVYWYQQSLDQGLQFLIQYYNGEERAKGNILERFSAQQFPDLHSELNLSSLELGDSALYFCASSYGGGSETQYFGPGTRLLVL.

In DNA form, the CDR3 reads TGTGCCAGTAGTACGGGGACTAGCTGGAGCTCCTACAATGAGCAGTTCTTC. Amino acids: CASSTGTSWSSYNEQFF. The rearrangement links TRBV19 to TRBJ2-1; TRBD2 matches 9 bases. Germline V gene sequence: CDR1 LNHDA, CDR2 SQIVND (reference sequence). The CDR3 is made up of 17 amino acids. V gave up 4 bases and J gave up 0 bases; unmatched junction bases: 7.

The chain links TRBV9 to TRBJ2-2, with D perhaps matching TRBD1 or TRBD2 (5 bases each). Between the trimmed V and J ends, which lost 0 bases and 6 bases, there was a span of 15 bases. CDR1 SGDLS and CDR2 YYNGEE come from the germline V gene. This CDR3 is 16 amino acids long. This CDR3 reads CASSVAGQGGPGELFF. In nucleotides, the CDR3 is TGTGCCAGCAGCGTAGCGGGGCAGGGCGGCCCCGGGGAGCTGTTTTTT. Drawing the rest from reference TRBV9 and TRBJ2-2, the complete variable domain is DSGVTQTPKHLITATGQRVTLRCSPRSGDLSVYWYQQSLDQGLQFLIQYYNGEERAKGNILERFSAQQFPDLHSELNLSSLELGDSALYFCASSVAGQGGPGELFFGEGSRLTVL.

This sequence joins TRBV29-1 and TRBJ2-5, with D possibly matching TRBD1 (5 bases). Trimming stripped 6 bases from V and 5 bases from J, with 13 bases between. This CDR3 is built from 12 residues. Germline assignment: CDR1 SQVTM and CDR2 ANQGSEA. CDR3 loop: CSVKWAGETQYF. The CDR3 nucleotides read TGCAGCGTAAAATGGGCAGGGGAGACCCAGTACTTC. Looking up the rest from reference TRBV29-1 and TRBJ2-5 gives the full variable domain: SAVISQKPSRDICQRGTSLTIQCQVDSQVTMMFWYRQQPGQSLTLIATANQGSEATYESGFVIDKFPISRPNLTFSTLTVSNMSPEDSSIYLCSVKWAGETQYFGPGTRLLVL.

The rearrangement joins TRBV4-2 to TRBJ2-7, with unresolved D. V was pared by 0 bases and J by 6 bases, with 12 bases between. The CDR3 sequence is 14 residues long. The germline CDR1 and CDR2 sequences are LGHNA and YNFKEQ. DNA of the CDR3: TGTGCCAGCAGCCAAGATACAGCTAGATTCGAGCAGTACTTC. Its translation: CASSQDTARFEQYF.

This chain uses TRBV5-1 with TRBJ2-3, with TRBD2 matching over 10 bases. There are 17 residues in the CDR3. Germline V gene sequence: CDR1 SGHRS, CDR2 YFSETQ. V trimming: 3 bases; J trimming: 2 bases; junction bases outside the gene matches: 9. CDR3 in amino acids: CASSSGTGTSATDTQYF. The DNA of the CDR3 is TGCGCCAGCAGCTCGGGGACTGGGACTAGCGCCACAGATACGCAGTATTTT.

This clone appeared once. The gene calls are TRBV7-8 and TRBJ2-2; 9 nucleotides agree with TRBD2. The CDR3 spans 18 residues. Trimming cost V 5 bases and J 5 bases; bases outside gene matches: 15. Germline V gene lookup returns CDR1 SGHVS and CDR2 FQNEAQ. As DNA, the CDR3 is TGTGCCAGCAGCCCAGGAGTTAGCGGGAGTTCTTGGACCGGGGAGCTGTTTTTT. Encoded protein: CASSPGVSGSSWTGELFF. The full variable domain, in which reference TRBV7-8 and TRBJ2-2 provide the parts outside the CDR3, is GAGVSQSPRYKVAKRGQDVALRCDPISGHVSLFWYQQALGQGPEFLTYFQNEAQLDKSGLPSDRFFAERPEGSVSTLKIQRTQQEDSAVYLCASSPGVSGSSWTGELFFGEGSRLTVL.

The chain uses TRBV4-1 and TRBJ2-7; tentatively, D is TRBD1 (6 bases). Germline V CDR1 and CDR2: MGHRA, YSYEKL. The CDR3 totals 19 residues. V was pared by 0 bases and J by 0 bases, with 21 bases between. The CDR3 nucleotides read TGCGCCAGCAGCCAAGACCGGATGGTGGACAGTGCGAGCTCCTACGAGCAGTACTTC. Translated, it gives CASSQDRMVDSASSYEQYF.

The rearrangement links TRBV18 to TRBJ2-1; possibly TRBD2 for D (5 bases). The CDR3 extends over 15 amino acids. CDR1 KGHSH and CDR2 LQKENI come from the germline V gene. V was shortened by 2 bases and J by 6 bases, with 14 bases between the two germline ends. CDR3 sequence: CASSPMTTPGNEQFF. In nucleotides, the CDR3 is TGTGCCAGCTCACCAATGACTACCCCGGGCAATGAGCAGTTCTTC.

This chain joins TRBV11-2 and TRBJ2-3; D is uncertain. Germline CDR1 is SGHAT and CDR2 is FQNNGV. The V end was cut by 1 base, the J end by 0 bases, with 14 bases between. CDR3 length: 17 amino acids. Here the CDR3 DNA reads TGTGCCAGCAGCTTAGCCCCGACACGGTTTAGCACAGATACGCAGTATTTT. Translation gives CASSLAPTRFSTDTQYF.

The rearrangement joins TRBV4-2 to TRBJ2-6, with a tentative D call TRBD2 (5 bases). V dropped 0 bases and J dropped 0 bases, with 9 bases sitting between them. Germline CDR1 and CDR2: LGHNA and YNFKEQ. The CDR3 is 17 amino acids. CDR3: CASSQDPGVSGANVLTF. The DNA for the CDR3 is TGTGCCAGCAGCCAAGATCCCGGGGTCTCTGGGGCCAACGTCCTGACTTTC.

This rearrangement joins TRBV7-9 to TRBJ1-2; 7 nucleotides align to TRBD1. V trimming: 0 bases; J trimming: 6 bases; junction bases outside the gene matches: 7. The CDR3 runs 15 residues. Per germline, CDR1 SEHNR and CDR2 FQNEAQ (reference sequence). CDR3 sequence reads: CASSLAQGTVNGYTF. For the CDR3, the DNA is TGTGCCAGCAGCTTAGCCCAAGGGACAGTTAATGGCTACACCTTC. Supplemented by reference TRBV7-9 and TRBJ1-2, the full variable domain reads DTGVSQNPRHKITKRGQNVTFRCDPISEHNRLYWYRQTLGQGPEFLTYFQNEAQLEKSRLLSDRFSAERPKGSFSTLEIQRTEQGDSAMYLCASSLAQGTVNGYTFGSGTRLTVV.

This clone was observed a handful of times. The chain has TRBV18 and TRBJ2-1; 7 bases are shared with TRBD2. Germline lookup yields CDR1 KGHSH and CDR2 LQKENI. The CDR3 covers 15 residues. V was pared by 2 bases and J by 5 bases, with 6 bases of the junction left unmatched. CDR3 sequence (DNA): TGTGCCAGCTCACCAGAGCGGGGCACTAACAATGAGCAGTTCTTC. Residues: CASSPERGTNNEQFF.